These 25 T cell receptor beta chains were sequenced from one sample in a study of T cell changes during pregnancy in multiple sclerosis. The data were produced by immunoSEQ multiplex PCR, yet TCRdb's version contains in-frame clones alone and is incomplete. The sample comprises 80,000 or so clones, about 90% of which are singletons, and over 1.1% rests with the top ten. The sample here was peripheral blood, taken before pregnancy. All receptors derive from a female donor with multiple sclerosis, enrolled in a pregnancy study.

V is TRBV27 and J is TRBJ1-1, with D unclear. V was shortened by 8 bases and J by 5 bases, with 9 bases between the two germline ends. This CDR3 has 11 amino acids. Germline lookup yields CDR1 MNHEY and CDR2 SMNVEV (reference sequence). DNA of the CDR3: TGTGCCAGCGCGTTTGAAACTGAAGCTTTCTTT. It translates to CASAFETEAFF.

This chain connects TRBV19 to TRBJ2-1; 7 nucleotides agree with TRBD2. J lost 8 bases, V lost 4 bases, and 14 bases had no gene match. This CDR3 region has 16 residues. The germline V gene has CDR1 LNHDA and CDR2 SQIVND (reference sequence). The CDR3 DNA follows: TGTGCCAGTAGTACTACAGGACTAGTTGGTATCGATGAGCAGTTCTTC. Translating it yields CASSTTGLVGIDEQFF.

This clone was detected only a few times. The rearrangement joins TRBV4-1 to TRBJ1-4; a weak D match, TRBD1 (6 bases). With 7 bases removed from V and 6 bases from J, the gap between germline ends came to 21 bases. CDR1 is MGHRA and CDR2 is YSYEKL in the germline V gene. This CDR3 has 16 amino acids. CDR3 coding DNA: TGCGCCAGCAAGCCGTTGTGGGGGCTGAAGGATGAAAAACTGTTTTTT. It encodes CASKPLWGLKDEKLFF.

This chain uses TRBV7-9 with TRBJ1-4, with unresolved D. V shed 5 bases and J shed 6 bases, with 19 bases lying between them. Germline lookup yields CDR1 SEHNR and CDR2 FQNEAQ (reference sequence). The length of the CDR3 is 16 residues. Here the CDR3 reads CASSPGAGRGHEKLFF. CDR3 in DNA: TGTGCCAGCAGCCCCGGCGCGGGGAGAGGTCATGAAAAACTGTTTTTT.

The V and J genes are TRBV15 and TRBJ2-1, with D possibly being TRBD1 (8 bases). The V gene's germline CDR1 is LNHNV and CDR2 YYDKDF (reference sequence). V shed 0 bases and J shed 8 bases, with 20 bases lying between them. This CDR3 is built from 17 residues. The CDR3 DNA follows: TGTGCCACCAGCAGAGATTCGGGTAACAGGGGGGGTGATGAGCAGTTCTTC. Amino acid sequence: CATSRDSGNRGGDEQFF. The full variable domain, completed using reference TRBV15 and TRBJ2-1, is DAMVIQNPRYQVTQFGKPVTLSCSQTLNHNVMYWYQQKSSQAPKLLFHYYDKDFNNEADTPDNFQSRRPNTSFCFLDIRSPGLGDTAMYLCATSRDSGNRGGDEQFFGPGTRLTVL.

In its sample, this clone was seen once. The J gene is TRBJ1-4, the V gene TRBV7-6; 7 bases are a match to TRBD1. V lost 3 bases, J lost 8 bases, and 9 bases stayed unmatched. The length of the CDR3 is 15 residues. Germline CDR1 is SGHVS and CDR2 is FNYEAQ. The CDR3 is CASSFTGTESEKLFF. In DNA, the CDR3 is TGTGCCAGCAGCTTCACCGGGACAGAGTCAGAAAAACTGTTTTTT.

V usage is TRBV2 and J usage is TRBJ2-7; 8 bases are a match to TRBD1. This CDR3 region has 14 residues. V trimming: 6 bases; J trimming: 1 base; junction bases outside the gene matches: 5. The V gene's germline CDR1 is SNHLY and CDR2 FYNNEI. The CDR3 DNA is TGTGCCAGCAGCCTGGACAGGGCGTCCTACGAGCAGTACTTC. Translation: CASSLDRASYEQYF. Drawing the rest from reference TRBV2 and TRBJ2-7, the complete variable domain is EPEVTQTPSHQVTQMGQEVILRCVPISNHLYFYWYRQILGQKVEFLVSFYNNEISEKSEIFDDQFSVERPDGSNFTLKIRSTKLEDSAMYFCASSLDRASYEQYFGPGTRLTVT.

The CDR3 DNA sequence: TGTGCCAGCAGTCCAGACCGGGACAGGGACTCCTACGAGCAGTACTTC. This gives the protein CASSPDRDRDSYEQYF. The chain links TRBV12-1 to TRBJ2-7; the table gives TRBD1 as D, unverified against the DNA. TRBV12-1 is marked as a pseudogene. This CDR3 spans 16 amino acids.

The genes are TRBV5-1 and TRBJ2-5, with TRBD2 identical over 8 bases. The junction had 8 bases not matched to a gene; V was cut back by 0 bases and J by 1 base. Germline CDR1 is SGHRS and CDR2 is YFSETQ. CDR3 length: 17 amino acids. The CDR3 sequence is CASSLAGRGGPQETQYF. The CDR3, as DNA: TGCGCCAGCAGCTTGGCCGGGAGGGGGGGTCCCCAAGAGACCCAGTACTTC.

This chain links TRBV4-2 with TRBJ2-3, with 10 positions matching TRBD2. This CDR3 region has 18 residues. Trimming at V came to 1 base and at J to 5 bases, leaving 12 bases not matched to a gene. Germline-derived CDR1 and CDR2 are LGHNA and YNFKEQ. CDR3: CASSQGKRAGGPLDTQYF. CDR3 DNA: TGTGCCAGCAGCCAAGGAAAGAGAGCGGGGGGGCCCCTAGATACGCAGTATTTT.

This clone was seen just once. The rearrangement joins TRBV7-9 to TRBJ2-3; TRBD1 matches at 12 bases. The V segment lost 4 bases and the J segment 2 bases; nucleotides outside the gene matches: 10. This CDR3 has 18 amino acids. CDR1 is SEHNR, CDR2 FQNEAQ, per germline (reference sequence). The CDR3 sequence is CASSSRGRGQGATDTQYF. The CDR3 nucleotides read TGTGCCAGCAGCTCACGGGGGCGGGGACAGGGGGCCACAGATACGCAGTATTTT.

This chain links TRBV19 with TRBJ1-4, with 7 nucleotides matching TRBD1. Germline V gene lookup returns CDR1 LNHDA and CDR2 SQIVND (reference sequence). The V segment lost 5 bases and the J segment 8 bases; nucleotides outside the gene matches: 8. The CDR3 is 14 amino acids. CDR3 in DNA: TGTGCCAGTAGTCCAGGGGGGAGAGGAGAAAAACTGTTTTTT. It encodes CASSPGGRGEKLFF.

DNA for the CDR3: TGCGCCAGCAGCACCGGGACAGGGGAAAAAACCGGGGAGCTGTTTTTT. Protein: CASSTGTGEKTGELFF. The V gene is TRBV5-1, the J gene TRBJ2-2; 10 bases agree with TRBD1. V gave up 4 bases and J gave up 5 bases; unmatched junction bases: 8. Per germline, CDR1 SGHRS and CDR2 YFSETQ. The CDR3 is made up of 16 amino acids.

The chain is built from TRBV9 and TRBJ1-2; D remains unclear. V was trimmed by 3 bases and J by 4 bases, leaving 7 bases between them. This CDR3 comprises 12 residues. Germline CDR1 reads SGDLS; CDR2 reads YYNGEE. CDR3 protein: CASSASFYGYTF. CDR3 DNA: TGTGCCAGCAGCGCGAGTTTCTATGGCTACACCTTC. Together with reference TRBV9 and TRBJ1-2, the CDR3 gives the full variable domain: DSGVTQTPKHLITATGQRVTLRCSPRSGDLSVYWYQQSLDQGLQFLIQYYNGEERAKGNILERFSAQQFPDLHSELNLSSLELGDSALYFCASSASFYGYTFGSGTRLTVV.

The chain couples TRBV2 to TRBJ2-3; 9 positions agree with TRBD1. Trimming removed 4 bases from V and 1 base from J; junction bases left unmatched: 0. Per germline, CDR1 SNHLY and CDR2 FYNNEI. The CDR3 extends over 14 amino acids. The CDR3 sequence: CASSGTGGTDTQYF. The CDR3 DNA sequence: TGTGCCAGCAGTGGGACAGGGGGCACAGATACGCAGTATTTT.

This clone was detected once. The chain is built from TRBV5-6 and TRBJ1-4; 8 bases map to TRBD1. Germline CDR1 reads SGHDT; CDR2 reads YYEEEE. V gave up 1 base and J gave up 7 bases; unmatched junction bases: 3. This CDR3 region has 14 residues. The chain's CDR3 is CASSLQGAGEKLFF. The CDR3 DNA reads as TGTGCCAGCAGCTTGCAGGGGGCTGGTGAAAAACTGTTTTTT.

The chain has TRBV27 and TRBJ1-6, with a tentative D call TRBD1 (6 bases). V was shortened by 8 bases and J by 0 bases, with 17 bases between the two germline ends. The CDR3 loop spans 17 amino acids. Germline CDR1 MNHEY, CDR2 SMNVEV (reference sequence). CDR3 in amino acids: CASAMTGPSSYNSPLHF. The CDR3 nucleotides are TGTGCCAGCGCCATGACAGGCCCGAGCTCCTATAATTCACCCCTCCACTTT.

The CDR3 region is CASKGTFTTNEKLFF. The CDR3 coding sequence is TGTGCCAGCAAGGGGACATTTACAACTAATGAAAAACTGTTTTTT. The V and J genes are TRBV6-6 and TRBJ1-4; maybe TRBD1 (6 bases). V lost 7 bases and J 0 bases, leaving 12 bases between the germline ends. Germline loops: CDR1 MNHNY, CDR2 SVGAGI (reference sequence). The CDR3 loop spans 15 amino acids.

This chain connects TRBV25-1 to TRBJ1-6, with TRBD1 as a possible D gene (5 bases). Germline CDR1 is MGHDK and CDR2 is SYGVNS. This CDR3 is 15 amino acids long. Trimming cost V 4 bases and J 12 bases, with 19 bases left between them. CDR3 coding DNA: TGTGCCAGCAGTGTTCATGGGAGGGGACTAGGACCCCTCCACTTT. Encoded protein: CASSVHGRGLGPLHF. Looking up the rest from reference TRBV25-1 and TRBJ1-6 gives the full variable domain: EADIYQTPRYLVIGTGKKITLECSQTMGHDKMYWYQQDPGMELHLIHYSYGVNSTEKGDLSSESTVSRIRTEHFPLTLESARPSHTSQYLCASSVHGRGLGPLHFGNGTRLTVT.

The V gene is TRBV2, the J gene TRBJ1-2; D may be TRBD1 (5 bases). This CDR3 is 15 amino acids long. CDR1 is SNHLY, CDR2 FYNNEI, per germline. Trimming cost V 4 bases and J 1 base, with 13 bases left between them. The CDR3 DNA reads TGTGCCAGCAGTGTCCCAGGGTCATTTAACTATGGCTACACCTTC. It translates to CASSVPGSFNYGYTF.

The chain couples TRBV30 to TRBJ2-7; 9 nucleotides agree with TRBD1. From germline, CDR1 is GTSNPN and CDR2 SVGIG (reference sequence). The CDR3 runs 14 residues. After removal of 2 bases from V and 5 bases from J, the junction contained 7 bases not matched to a gene. The CDR3 loop reads CAWSWGQGEDEQYF. DNA for the CDR3: TGTGCCTGGAGTTGGGGACAGGGAGAGGACGAGCAGTACTTC.

The chain uses TRBV9 and TRBJ1-6; D may be TRBD1 (5 bases). Germline CDR1 is SGDLS and CDR2 is YYNGEE. The CDR3 runs 15 residues. Trimming left V 2 bases short and J 9 bases short, with 15 bases between. The CDR3 region is CASSVEGTLGSPLHF. Written as DNA, the CDR3 is TGTGCCAGCAGCGTGGAGGGGACCCTAGGTTCACCCCTCCACTTT.

The chain couples TRBV7-6 to TRBJ1-1, with 8 bases that match TRBD1. There are 15 residues in the CDR3. The trim removed 2 bases at V and 4 bases at J, leaving 6 bases unmatched. Germline V gene data show CDR1 as SGHVS and CDR2 as FNYEAQ. In nucleotides, the CDR3 is TGTGCCAGCAGCTTAACGGACAGGGCTGGCACTGAAGCTTTCTTT. Translating gives CASSLTDRAGTEAFF. The full variable domain, rest sourced from reference TRBV7-6 and TRBJ1-1, is GAGVSQSPRYKVTKRGQDVALRCDPISGHVSLYWYRQALGQGPEFLTYFNYEAQQDKSGLPNDRFSAERPEGSISTLTIQRTEQRDSAMYRCASSLTDRAGTEAFFGQGTRLTVV.

The chain combines TRBV6-6 with TRBJ1-4; no clear D. This CDR3 region has 15 residues. Trimming took off 7 bases at V and 3 bases at J, with 15 bases between the two ends. Germline V CDR1 and CDR2: MNHNY, SVGAGI (reference sequence). DNA for the CDR3: TGTGCCAGCAAGTCTTTGAGTGAGGCTAATGAAAAACTGTTTTTT. This gives the protein CASKSLSEANEKLFF.

This clone was seen a single time. V is TRBV5-4 and J is TRBJ1-1; tentatively, D is TRBD1 (5 bases). This CDR3 is 13 amino acids long. Germline assignment: CDR1 SGHNT and CDR2 YYREEE (reference sequence). V gave up 3 bases and J gave up 5 bases, with 11 bases separating them. The CDR3: CASSSRVGTEAFF. CDR3 in DNA: TGTGCCAGCAGCTCCAGGGTCGGGACTGAAGCTTTCTTT.